Following are 21 T cell receptor beta chains from one sample sequenced in a study of T cells after yellow fever vaccination. TCRdb called the 5' RACE reads again in MiXCR, with one record for every CDR3 protein. Here the sample spans roughly 160,000 distinct CDR3 sequences, around 7.3% being singletons. The source material was CD4+ T cells sorted from PBMCs, sampled about 5 days after the first yellow fever vaccination. Receptors were obtained from a man between 18 and 29 years old who received the YFV17D yellow fever vaccine.

This clonotype was seen many times. The chain links TRBV11-3 to TRBJ2-1; a possible D gene is TRBD2 (5 bases). From germline, CDR1 is SGHNT and CDR2 YENEEA. The V end lost 6 bases, the J end lost 9 bases, and 9 bases lay between the germline ends. The CDR3 length is 11 residues. The CDR3 coding sequence is TGTGCCAGCAGTTTTCGGGGTGAGCAGTTCTTC. Amino acid sequence: CASSFRGEQFF. Full variable domain (outside the CDR3, taken from reference TRBV11-3 and TRBJ2-1): EAGVVQSPRYKIIEKKQPVAFWCNPISGHNTLYWYLQNLGQGPELLIRYENEEAVDDSQLPKDRFSAERLKGVDSTLKIQPAELGDSAVYLCASSFRGEQFFGPGTRLTVL.

This clonotype was detected only a few times. The chain recombines TRBV7-2 with TRBJ1-1; D perhaps matches TRBD1 (5 bases). CDR1 and CDR2 (germline): SGHTA, FQGNSA. V dropped 0 bases and J dropped 0 bases, with 8 bases sitting between them. CDR3 length: 15 amino acids. CDR3 residues: CASSLAGGLNTEAFF. CDR3 bases: TGTGCCAGCAGCTTAGCTGGGGGATTGAACACTGAAGCTTTCTTT.

This clonotype was counted many times. V is TRBV12-3 or TRBV12-4 and J is TRBJ1-5, with TRBD1 identical over 8 bases. This CDR3 spans 16 amino acids. V lost 8 bases and J lost 0; bases outside the gene matches: 9. As DNA, the CDR3 is TGTGCCAGCGGAATAAACAGGGGGTATAGCAATCAGCCCCAGCATTTT. Its protein is CASGINRGYSNQPQHF.

This clonotype was observed many times. The V and J genes are TRBV12-3 or TRBV12-4 and TRBJ1-1, with D hard to call. Trimming cost V 8 bases and J 5 bases, with 9 bases left between them. The CDR3 sequence is 11 residues long. DNA for the CDR3: TGTGCCAGCTTTAGTCGGACTGAAGCTTTCTTT. Translation: CASFSRTEAFF.

This clonotype appeared many times. The chain combines TRBV28 with TRBJ2-3, with 8 bases lining up with TRBD2. Looked up from germline, CDR1 is MDHEN and CDR2 is SYDVKM. J lost 5 bases, V lost 6 bases, and 10 bases had no gene match. The CDR3 length is 15 residues. CDR3 loop: CASSQLAGPGDTQYF. CDR3 coding DNA: TGTGCCAGCAGCCAATTAGCGGGGCCTGGAGATACGCAGTATTTT.

Ten or more counts support this clonotype. This rearrangement joins TRBV7-2 to TRBJ2-3; D not certain. Trimming stripped 1 base from V and 5 bases from J, with 7 bases between. CDR1 SGHTA and CDR2 FQGNSA come from the germline V gene. The CDR3 sequence is 13 residues long. CDR3 sequence (DNA): TGTGCCAGCAGCTTAGGATCGGGAGATACGCAGTATTTT. Amino acids: CASSLGSGDTQYF.

This clonotype was counted only a few times. Germline is not matched at one junction end, which may reflect a read error. The chain couples TRBV2 to TRBJ2-3, with D perhaps being TRBD1 or TRBD2 (6 bases each). This CDR3 region has 14 residues. In germline, CDR1 is SNHLY, CDR2 FYNNEI. CDR3 coding DNA: TGTGCCAGCAGTTGGGGGGCGAGCACAAATACGCAGTATTTT. Its translation is CASSWGASTNTQYF.

Ten or more counts support this clonotype. This chain links TRBV10-1 with TRBJ1-1; D might be TRBD1 (5 bases). The V gene lost 2 bases and the J gene lost 0 bases, with 10 bases spanning the gap. Germline CDR1 and CDR2: WNHNN and SYGVQD (reference sequence). The CDR3 is 15 amino acids. The CDR3 spells CASSEAGSMNTEAFF. The CDR3, as DNA: TGCGCCAGCAGTGAGGCAGGGTCCATGAACACTGAAGCTTTCTTT.

This clonotype was seen repeatedly, ten times or more. The DNA for the CDR3 is TGTGCCAGCAGTTTAATAGGGGGTCAGCCCCAGCATTTT. The encoded protein is CASSLIGGQPQHF. The V and J genes are TRBV12-3 or TRBV12-4 and TRBJ1-5, with a tentative D call TRBD1 (6 bases). The CDR3 contains 13 residues. Trimming removed 2 bases at V and 6 bases at J, with 8 bases between.

This clonotype was observed many times. The V and J genes are TRBV7-2 and TRBJ1-1; tentatively, D is TRBD1 (5 bases). CDR1 and CDR2 (germline): SGHTA, FQGNSA. With 5 bases removed from V and 4 bases from J, the gap between germline ends came to 17 bases. This CDR3 region has 15 residues. CDR3 DNA: TGTGCCAGCAGCGGGGGTGGGGGTAGGGGCACTGAAGCTTTCTTT. As protein: CASSGGGGRGTEAFF.

This chain uses TRBV20-1 with TRBJ2-7; TRBD2 might be the D (5 bases). V dropped 6 bases and J dropped 1 base, with 16 bases sitting between them. CDR3 length equals 14 residues. Per the germline V gene, CDR1 is DFQATT and CDR2 is SNEGSKA (reference sequence). CDR3 sequence reads: CSAPISGQSYEQYF. The CDR3 bases are TGCAGTGCCCCTATCAGCGGTCAGTCCTACGAGCAGTACTTC.

This clonotype was detected ten times or more. The rearrangement links TRBV20-1 to TRBJ2-6; D might be TRBD1 or TRBD2, each matching 6 bases. Trimming took 6 bases from V and 0 from J, leaving 12 bases between them. Germline V gene lookup returns CDR1 DFQATT and CDR2 SNEGSKA (reference sequence). This CDR3 comprises 15 residues. CDR3 in DNA: TGCAGTGCCCGGGGGCATCTCTCTGGGGCCAACGTCCTGACTTTC. This gives the protein CSARGHLSGANVLTF.

This clonotype was seen at least ten times. The gene calls are TRBV18 and TRBJ2-1; possibly TRBD1 for D (5 bases). The CDR3 sequence is 15 residues long. Trimming left V 2 bases short and J 4 bases short, with 12 bases between. Per germline, CDR1 KGHSH and CDR2 LQKENI. CDR3 loop: CASSPVRGKYNEQFF. CDR3 bases: TGTGCCAGCTCACCAGTAAGGGGAAAATACAATGAGCAGTTCTTC.

This clonotype was counted many times. The chain couples TRBV7-9 to TRBJ2-3; no reliable D call. Germline CDR1 SEHNR, CDR2 FQNEAQ (reference sequence). Trimming shortened V by 2 bases and J by 4 bases, and 10 bases separated the two germline ends. CDR3 size: 14 residues. As DNA, the CDR3 is TGTGCCAGCAGCTTATGGAAGCCCCCAGATACGCAGTATTTT. Translation gives CASSLWKPPDTQYF.

This clonotype has a count of ten or more. Written as DNA, the CDR3 is TGTGCCACCAGTGCCTGGACACGAGGGCCAGAGACCCAGTACTTC. Protein sequence: CATSAWTRGPETQYF. The chain combines TRBV24-1 with TRBJ2-5; D could derive from TRBD1 or TRBD2 (5 bases each). Germline values: CDR1 KGHDR, CDR2 SFDVKD. The CDR3 runs to 15 residues. Trimming removed 5 bases from V and 4 bases from J, with 16 bases in between.

There are a few counts of this clonotype. This chain joins TRBV7-3 and TRBJ1-2, with unresolved D. The V gene lost 2 bases and the J gene lost 8 bases, with 15 bases spanning the gap. This CDR3 region has 14 residues. Germline CDR1 and CDR2: SGHTA and FQGTGA. The CDR3 sequence is CASSLAAGLGGYTF. The CDR3 coding sequence is TGTGCCAGCAGCTTAGCGGCAGGCCTCGGGGGCTACACCTTC.

The chain combines TRBV12-3 or TRBV12-4 with TRBJ1-6; possible D gene TRBD1, 5 bases. This CDR3 is built from 15 residues. Between the trimmed V and J ends, which lost 5 bases and 1 base, there was a span of 9 bases. CDR3 loop: CASSPQGSYNSPLHF. In DNA form, the CDR3 reads TGTGCCAGCAGTCCCCAGGGATCCTATAATTCACCCCTCCACTTT.

This clonotype was counted ten times or more. The V and J genes are TRBV5-1 and TRBJ1-1; the D is unclear. Germline CDR1 reads SGHRS; CDR2 reads YFSETQ. Trimming removed 4 bases from V and 1 base from J, with 11 bases in between. There are 14 residues in the CDR3. CDR3 nucleotides: TGCGCCAGCAGCCCCGCCTCGGGGAACACTGAAGCTTTCTTT. This translates into CASSPASGNTEAFF.

The V and J genes are TRBV18 and TRBJ2-5; D remains ambiguous. There are 14 residues in the CDR3. V was cut by 1 base and J by 7 bases, with 13 bases left in between. Germline-derived CDR1 and CDR2 are KGHSH and LQKENI. The CDR3: CASSPQGPLWTQYF. In nucleotides, the CDR3 is TGTGCCAGCTCACCACAGGGCCCACTGTGGACCCAGTACTTC.

CDR3 region: CAISESPPYEQYF. The CDR3 DNA reads TGTGCCATCAGTGAGTCCCCCCCCTACGAGCAGTACTTC. The chain recombines TRBV10-3 with TRBJ2-7; unclear D gene. Germline lookup yields CDR1 ENHRY and CDR2 SYGVKD. CDR3 length equals 13 residues. V was cut by 0 bases and J by 2 bases, with 5 bases left in between.

This clonotype was seen ten or more times. The chain employs TRBV18 and TRBJ2-2; 7 bases are shared with TRBD1. This CDR3 spans 16 amino acids. Germline CDR1 reads KGHSH; CDR2 reads LQKENI. V lost 2 bases to trimming and J lost 5 bases; unmatched junction nucleotides: 8. CDR3 sequence reads: CASSPVAGGQTGELFF. For the CDR3, the DNA is TGTGCCAGCTCACCAGTGGCAGGGGGACAGACCGGGGAGCTGTTTTTT.